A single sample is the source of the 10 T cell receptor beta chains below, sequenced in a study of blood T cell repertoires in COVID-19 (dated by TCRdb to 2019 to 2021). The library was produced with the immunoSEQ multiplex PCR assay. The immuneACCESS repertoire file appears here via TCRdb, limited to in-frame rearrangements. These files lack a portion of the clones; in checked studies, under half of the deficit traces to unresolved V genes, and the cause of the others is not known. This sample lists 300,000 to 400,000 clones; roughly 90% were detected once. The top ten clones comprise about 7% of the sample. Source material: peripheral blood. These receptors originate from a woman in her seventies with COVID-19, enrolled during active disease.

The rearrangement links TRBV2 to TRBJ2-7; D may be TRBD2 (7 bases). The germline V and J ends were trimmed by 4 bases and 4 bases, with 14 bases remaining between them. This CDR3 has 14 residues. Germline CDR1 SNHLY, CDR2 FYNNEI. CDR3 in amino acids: CASSVVGGLYEQYF. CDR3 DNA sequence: TGTGCCAGCAGTGTCGTGGGGGGGCTATACGAGCAGTACTTC. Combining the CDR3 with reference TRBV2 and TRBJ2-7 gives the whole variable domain EPEVTQTPSHQVTQMGQEVILRCVPISNHLYFYWYRQILGQKVEFLVSFYNNEISEKSEIFDDQFSVERPDGSNFTLKIRSTKLEDSAMYFCASSVVGGLYEQYFGPGTRLTVT.

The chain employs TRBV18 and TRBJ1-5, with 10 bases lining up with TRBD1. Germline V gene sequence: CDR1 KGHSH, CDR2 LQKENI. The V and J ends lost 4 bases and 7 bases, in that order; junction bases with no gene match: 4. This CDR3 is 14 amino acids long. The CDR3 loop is CASSLRDRGQPQHF. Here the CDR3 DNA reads TGTGCCAGCTCACTTCGGGACAGGGGACAGCCCCAGCATTTT.

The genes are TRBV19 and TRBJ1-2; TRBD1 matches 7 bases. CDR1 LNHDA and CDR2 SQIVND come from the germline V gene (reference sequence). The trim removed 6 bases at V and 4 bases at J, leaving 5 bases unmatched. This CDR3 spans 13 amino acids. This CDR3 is CASRRGQTYGYTF. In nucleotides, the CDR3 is TGTGCCAGTAGAAGGGGACAGACCTATGGCTACACCTTC.

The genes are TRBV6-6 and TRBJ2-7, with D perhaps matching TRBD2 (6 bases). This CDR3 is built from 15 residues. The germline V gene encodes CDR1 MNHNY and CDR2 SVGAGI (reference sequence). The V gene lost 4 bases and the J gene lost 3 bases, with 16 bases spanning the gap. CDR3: CASSFGTPNLYEQYF. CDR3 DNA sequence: TGTGCCAGCAGTTTCGGGACTCCAAATCTCTACGAGCAGTACTTC.

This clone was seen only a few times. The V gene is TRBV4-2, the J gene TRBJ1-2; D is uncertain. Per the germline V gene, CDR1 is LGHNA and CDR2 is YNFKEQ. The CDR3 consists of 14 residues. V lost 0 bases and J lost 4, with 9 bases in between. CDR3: CASSQDLTVYGYTF. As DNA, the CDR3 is TGTGCCAGCAGCCAAGATCTCACAGTCTATGGCTACACCTTC.

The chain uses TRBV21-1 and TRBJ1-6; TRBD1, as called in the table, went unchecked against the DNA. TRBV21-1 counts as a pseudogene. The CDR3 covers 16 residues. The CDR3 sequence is CASSKWAGTGDSPLHF. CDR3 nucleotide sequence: TGTGCCAGCAGCAAATGGGCCGGGACAGGGGATTCACCCCTCCACTTT.

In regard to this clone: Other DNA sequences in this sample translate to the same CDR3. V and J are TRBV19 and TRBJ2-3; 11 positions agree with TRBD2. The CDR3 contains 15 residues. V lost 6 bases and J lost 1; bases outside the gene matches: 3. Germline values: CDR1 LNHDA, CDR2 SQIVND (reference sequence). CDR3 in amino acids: CASSILAGGTDTQYF. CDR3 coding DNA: TGTGCCAGTAGCATACTAGCGGGGGGCACAGATACGCAGTATTTT.

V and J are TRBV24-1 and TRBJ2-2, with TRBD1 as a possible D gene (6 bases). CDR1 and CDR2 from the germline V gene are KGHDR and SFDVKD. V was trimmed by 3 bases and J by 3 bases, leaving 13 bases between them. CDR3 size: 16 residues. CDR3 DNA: TGTGCCACCAGTGATCCCAGGGGCGCGGACACCGGGGAGCTGTTTTTT. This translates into CATSDPRGADTGELFF.

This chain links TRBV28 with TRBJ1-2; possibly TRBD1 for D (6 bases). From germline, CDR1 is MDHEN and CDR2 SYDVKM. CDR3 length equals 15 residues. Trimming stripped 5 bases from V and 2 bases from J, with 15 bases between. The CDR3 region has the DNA TGTGCCAGCAGTCCCCTAGACAGGTCCAACTATGGCTACACCTTC. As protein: CASSPLDRSNYGYTF.

The CDR3 bases are TGCAGTGCTAGAACGGCGCGGGAGCAGTTCTTC. Residues: CSARTAREQFF. V gene TRBV20-1 combines with J gene TRBJ2-1; the D is unclear. The V end was cut by 2 bases, the J end by 10 bases, with 9 bases between. The CDR3 extends over 11 amino acids. CDR1 DFQATT and CDR2 SNEGSKA come from the germline V gene (reference sequence).